The source of this TCR beta chain is a study of blood T cell repertoires in COVID-19. Study in general: Sites across the United States, Italy and Spain contributed samples from acute and convalescent COVID-19. The cDNA or gDNA used as material had been derived from T cells, B-cell-depleted T cells, or PBMCs.

In the original analysis: Amplification with reference gene primers provided the estimates of nucleated cell counts. Using immunoSEQ multiplex PCR, the repertoire was profiled, and TCRdb retains in-frame clones only, with some absent. V and J calls and clone size are copied from that table; D and trimming were computed from the DNA. Of roughly 200,000 clones in the sample, roughly 85% were seen once. In germline, CDR1 is LNHDA, CDR2 SQIVND (reference sequence). There are 12 residues in the CDR3. Trimming removed 5 bases from V and 4 bases from J, with 5 bases in between. The sequence came from an older woman with acute or convalescent COVID-19. This chain connects TRBV19 to TRBJ2-2, with D uncertain. Sequencing input: peripheral blood. The CDR3 DNA follows: TGTGCCAGTAGTTTCCTCACCGGGGAGCTGTTTTTT. Translation: CASSFLTGELFF.